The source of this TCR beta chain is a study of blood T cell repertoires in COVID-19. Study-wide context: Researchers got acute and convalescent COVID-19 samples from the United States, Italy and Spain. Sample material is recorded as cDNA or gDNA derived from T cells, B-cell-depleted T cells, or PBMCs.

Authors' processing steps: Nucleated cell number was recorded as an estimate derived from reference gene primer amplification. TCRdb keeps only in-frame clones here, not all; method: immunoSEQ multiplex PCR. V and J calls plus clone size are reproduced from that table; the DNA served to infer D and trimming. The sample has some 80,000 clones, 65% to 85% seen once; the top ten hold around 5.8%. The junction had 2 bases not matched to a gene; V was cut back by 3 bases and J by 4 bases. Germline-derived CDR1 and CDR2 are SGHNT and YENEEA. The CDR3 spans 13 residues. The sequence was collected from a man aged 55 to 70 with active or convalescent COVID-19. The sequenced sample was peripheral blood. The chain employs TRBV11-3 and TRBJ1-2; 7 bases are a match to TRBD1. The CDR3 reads CASSFPGGYGYTF. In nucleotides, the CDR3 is TGTGCCAGCAGCTTTCCAGGGGGCTATGGCTACACCTTC.